The T cell receptor (beta chain) under discussion was sequenced for a study of regulatory T cells in long-lasting Graves disease. Time point given: newly diagnosed GD, antithyroid drugs for less than 3 months. Extracted RNA from PBMCs served as the source of the TCR library. Xi'an, China, was home to the endocrinology department that provided patients. With iRepertoire HTBI primers and Arm-PCR of CDR3 regions, TCR beta libraries were built. In TCRdb, the multiplex PCR reads were re-called with MiXCR into one record per CDR3 protein. In the table there are a few hundred thousand distinct CDR3 sequences, around 11% of which are singletons. These data are also associated with another study on T cells in Graves' hyperthyroidism and ophthalmopathy.

Sequenced here: peripheral blood mononuclear cells (PBMCs), sampled at new diagnosis, from a patient treated with antithyroid drugs. This receptor was taken from a woman between 18 and 30 years old with Graves disease.

DNA of the CDR3: TGTGCCAGTAGAGATATGGGGCTCAATCAGCCCCAGCATTTT. This encodes CASRDMGLNQPQHF. The chain combines TRBV19 with TRBJ1-5, with D perhaps matching TRBD1 (5 bases). Germline V gives CDR1 LNHDA, CDR2 SQIVND (reference sequence). The CDR3 runs to 14 residues. V lost 6 bases and J 3 bases, leaving 12 bases between the germline ends.